The 3 T cell receptor beta chains below were found in one sample sequenced in a study of blood T cell repertoires in COVID-19. Clones were read by immunoSEQ multiplex PCR, and TCRdb kept only the in-frame ones, dropping some. The repertoire includes 150,000 or so clones, about 86% of them detected once, and approximately 32% sits in the top ten. Sequencing input: peripheral blood. Receptors originate from a woman in her sixties or seventies with acute or convalescent COVID-19.

The chain uses TRBV7-2 and TRBJ2-1, with D uncertain. Per the germline V gene, CDR1 is SGHTA and CDR2 is FQGNSA. CDR3 length equals 13 residues. V shed 5 bases and J shed 6 bases, with 11 bases lying between them. The CDR3 region is CASSPQRVNEQFF. CDR3 nucleotide sequence: TGTGCCAGCAGCCCTCAACGGGTCAATGAGCAGTTCTTC.

This chain connects TRBV6-5 to TRBJ2-4; possibly TRBD2 for D (6 bases). Germline V lookup: CDR1 MNHEY, CDR2 SVGAGI. The CDR3 runs to 14 residues. The ends were cut back, 5 bases at V and 2 bases at J, with 10 bases in the middle. The CDR3 sequence is CASSTGLTKNIQYF. CDR3 DNA: TGTGCCAGCAGTACGGGACTTACCAAAAACATTCAGTACTTC.

The chain carries TRBV5-1 and TRBJ2-7; the match to TRBD2 covers 13 bases. CDR1 and CDR2 (germline): SGHRS, YFSETQ. This CDR3 comprises 16 residues. The J segment lost 7 bases and the V segment lost 1 base, leaving 8 bases of the junction unmatched. The CDR3 here is CASSLITSGGAGEQYF. The CDR3 nucleotides are TGCGCCAGCAGCTTGATCACTAGCGGGGGGGCAGGAGAGCAGTACTTC. Full variable domain (rest looked up from reference TRBV5-1 and TRBJ2-7): KAGVTQTPRYLIKTRGQQVTLSCSPISGHRSVSWYQQTPGQGLQFLFEYFSETQRNKGNFPGRFSGRQFSNSRSEMNVSTLELGDSALYLCASSLITSGGAGEQYFGPGTRLTVT.